The 20 T cell receptor beta chains given below trace back to one sample, sequenced in a study of human T cells and chemical hapten exposure. The time point is: patch test 2, 6 weeks after DPC sensitization. Treatment specified: therapeutic diphenylcyclopropenone sensitization with weekly scalp DPC. TCRdb called the RACE reads again in MiXCR, with one record for every CDR3 protein. The data hold 65,000 to 90,000 distinct CDR3 sequences, with around 7% observed a single time. The sample consisted of whole blood, taken in connection with sensitization to the hapten diphenylcyclopropenone (DPC). The receptors stem from a woman in her twenties or thirties with alopecia areata. Some clones in this sample may be carry-over from other donors' samples.

The sample holds many counts of this clonotype. The chain combines TRBV6-5 with TRBJ1-2, with 8 nucleotides matching TRBD1. The germline CDR1 and CDR2 sequences are MNHEY and SVGAGI. This CDR3 is built from 13 residues. Unmatched junction bases numbered 11, after V lost 11 bases and J lost 6 bases. The CDR3 sequence is CAARQTGGNGYTF. CDR3 nucleotide sequence: TGTGCCGCGAGGCAAACAGGGGGGAATGGCTACACCTTC.

The sample holds a few counts of this clonotype. V and J are TRBV24-1 and TRBJ2-2, with D maybe TRBD2 (5 bases). The ends were cut back, 7 bases at V and 6 bases at J, with 11 bases in the middle. The CDR3 totals 13 residues. Germline V gene sequence: CDR1 KGHDR, CDR2 SFDVKD. CDR3 amino acids: CATSRGGPGELFF. The CDR3 region has the DNA TGTGCCACCAGCCGAGGAGGCCCCGGGGAGCTGTTTTTT.

This clonotype came up a few times. This sequence joins TRBV18 and TRBJ1-1, with a tentative D call TRBD1 (5 bases). Germline V gene data show CDR1 as KGHSH and CDR2 as LQKENI. This CDR3 spans 15 amino acids. V lost 2 bases and J lost 0, with 10 bases in between. The CDR3 loop reads CASSPEQAMNTEAFF. The CDR3 coding sequence is TGTGCCAGCTCACCAGAACAGGCCATGAACACTGAAGCTTTCTTT.

This clonotype came up many times. The chain carries TRBV7-9 and TRBJ2-7; perhaps TRBD1 as D (6 bases). Germline CDR1 reads SEHNR; CDR2 reads FQNEAQ (reference sequence). V shed 1 base and J shed 7 bases, with 20 bases lying between them. This CDR3 comprises 16 residues. CDR3 residues: CASSLVGSRGPREQYF. The CDR3 bases are TGTGCCAGCAGCTTAGTAGGGAGCAGGGGCCCAAGGGAGCAGTACTTC.

This clonotype was recorded many times. This chain's CDR3 is CASSPGQSYNEQFF. The CDR3 nucleotides read TGTGCCAGCAGCCCGGGACAGTCTTACAATGAGCAGTTCTTC. The rearrangement uses TRBV7-2 and TRBJ2-1; 7 nucleotides align to TRBD1. The germline V gene encodes CDR1 SGHTA and CDR2 FQGNSA. J lost 4 bases, V lost 5 bases, and 5 bases had no gene match. CDR3 length equals 14 residues.

The table lists this clonotype with many counts. V and J are TRBV10-3 and TRBJ2-1; 9 bases are shared with TRBD1. The germline CDR1 and CDR2 sequences are ENHRY and SYGVKD. With V trimmed by 2 bases and J by 4 bases, 12 bases remained unmatched. The CDR3 has 18 amino acids. CDR3 residues: CAISEIGTGTTTYNEQFF. In DNA, the CDR3 is TGTGCCATCAGTGAGATCGGGACAGGGACTACCACTTACAATGAGCAGTTCTTC.

This clonotype was counted ten times or more. The chain uses TRBV6-5 and TRBJ1-1; D remains unclear. The CDR3 extends over 13 amino acids. Germline V CDR1 and CDR2: MNHEY, SVGAGI. Deletions cut 0 bases from V and 5 bases from J, with 7 bases between. The CDR3 sequence: CASSYSRSTEAFF. The CDR3 DNA reads as TGTGCCAGCAGTTACTCGAGGAGTACTGAAGCTTTCTTT.

In its sample, this clonotype was seen many times. The J gene is TRBJ1-4, the V gene TRBV2, with D perhaps TRBD1 (5 bases). Per germline, CDR1 SNHLY and CDR2 FYNNEI. V lost 0 bases to trimming and J lost 7 bases, with 9 bases between them. There are 14 residues in the CDR3. The CDR3 region is CASSEAPGGEKLFF. The DNA of the CDR3 is TGTGCCAGCAGTGAAGCCCCGGGGGGTGAAAAACTGTTTTTT.

This clonotype was counted many times. The chain carries TRBV11-2 and TRBJ1-5; 9 nucleotides match TRBD1. V lost 5 bases and J lost 7; bases outside the gene matches: 6. The germline V gene has CDR1 SGHAT and CDR2 FQNNGV. The CDR3 runs 14 residues. The CDR3: CASSQDRGGQPQHF. The CDR3 DNA is TGTGCCAGCAGCCAAGACAGGGGGGGACAGCCCCAGCATTTT.

This clonotype was recorded many times. The chain links TRBV5-1 to TRBJ1-5; D is ambiguous. CDR3 length equals 15 residues. The V gene's germline CDR1 is SGHRS and CDR2 YFSETQ. Trimming pared 0 bases from V and 0 bases from J, leaving 7 bases between. The CDR3 reads CASSLEEYSNQPQHF. DNA for the CDR3: TGCGCCAGCAGCTTGGAGGAGTATAGCAATCAGCCCCAGCATTTT.

This clonotype has at least ten counts. This chain connects TRBV6-4 to TRBJ2-3; D not resolved. CDR3 length: 14 amino acids. Germline assignment: CDR1 MRHNA and CDR2 SNTAGT. In DNA, the CDR3 is TGTGCTACCGCAGCATCATACAGCACAGATACGCAGTATTTT. It is translated as CATAASYSTDTQYF.

The chain links TRBV11-3 to TRBJ2-3; 9 bases are shared with TRBD2. There are 16 residues in the CDR3. Germline values: CDR1 SGHNT, CDR2 YENEEA. Losses at the gene ends were 3 bases for V and 2 bases for J; bases not matched to a gene: 6. In DNA, the CDR3 is TGTGCCAGCAGCTTGGGACTAGCAGATTACACAGATACGCAGTATTTT. The encoded protein is CASSLGLADYTDTQYF.

This clonotype has at least ten counts. The chain is built from TRBV6-6 and TRBJ1-2; TRBD1 matches 9 bases. From germline, CDR1 is MNHNY and CDR2 SVGAGI (reference sequence). The CDR3 has 16 amino acids. V gave up 6 bases and J gave up 3 bases; unmatched junction bases: 11. The CDR3 region is CASSSTGGVVDYGYTF. In DNA form, the CDR3 reads TGTGCCAGCAGCTCGACAGGGGGGGTTGTCGACTATGGCTACACCTTC.

This clonotype was seen at least ten times. The chain carries TRBV5-1 and TRBJ2-2, with a weak D call TRBD2 (5 bases). The CDR3 extends over 15 amino acids. From germline, CDR1 is SGHRS and CDR2 YFSETQ. V was clipped by 2 bases and J by 3 bases, with 11 bases between them. The CDR3 here is CASSFDPRDTGELFF. CDR3 nucleotide sequence: TGCGCCAGCAGCTTCGATCCGAGGGACACCGGGGAGCTGTTTTTT.

V is TRBV5-4 and J is TRBJ2-3; no reliable D call. CDR1 and CDR2 (germline): SGHNT, YYREEE (reference sequence). The CDR3 covers 15 residues. V lost 0 bases, J lost 1 base, and 9 bases lay in between. In DNA, the CDR3 is TGTGCCAGCAGCTTGGAGTCCTGGGGCACAGATACGCAGTATTTT. It codes for CASSLESWGTDTQYF. Variable domain in full (rest from reference TRBV5-4 and TRBJ2-3): ETGVTQSPTHLIKTRGQQVTLRCSSQSGHNTVSWYQQALGQGPQFIFQYYREEENGRGNFPPRFSGLQFPNYSSELNVNALELDDSALYLCASSLESWGTDTQYFGPGTRLTVL.

The chain is built from TRBV30 and TRBJ2-3; D might be TRBD1 (6 bases). Germline CDR1 and CDR2: GTSNPN and SVGIG (reference sequence). This CDR3 comprises 15 residues. V dropped 1 base and J dropped 2 bases, with 13 bases sitting between them. CDR3 region: CAWSASRQATDTQYF. CDR3 nucleotides: TGTGCCTGGAGTGCCTCCCGACAGGCCACAGATACGCAGTATTTT.

The chain employs TRBV18 and TRBJ2-4; 7 bases align to TRBD1. This CDR3 comprises 18 residues. Germline CDR1 is KGHSH and CDR2 is LQKENI. Trimming at V came to 3 bases and at J to 0 bases, leaving 11 bases not matched to a gene. The CDR3 DNA follows: TGTGCCAGCTCACCCACAGGGGACAGACAATTAGCCAAAAACATTCAGTACTTC. Translating it yields CASSPTGDRQLAKNIQYF.

This clonotype has a count of ten or more. This chain connects TRBV2 to TRBJ1-5, with D perhaps TRBD1 (5 bases). The CDR3 is made up of 13 amino acids. Germline V gene sequence: CDR1 SNHLY, CDR2 FYNNEI. The V end was cut by 2 bases, the J end by 5 bases, with 7 bases between. The CDR3 reads CASSERQYQPQHF. In DNA, the CDR3 is TGTGCCAGCAGTGAAAGACAGTATCAGCCCCAGCATTTT.

This clonotype was seen ten or more times. The chain links TRBV30 to TRBJ2-5, with 8 bases lining up with TRBD1. The CDR3 contains 14 residues. Germline V CDR1 and CDR2: GTSNPN, SVGIG (reference sequence). Losses at the gene ends were 5 bases for V and 5 bases for J; bases not matched to a gene: 10. The CDR3 sequence is CAWGLQGARETQYF. The CDR3, as DNA: TGTGCCTGGGGACTTCAGGGGGCGAGGGAGACCCAGTACTTC. Looking up the rest from reference TRBV30 and TRBJ2-5 gives the full variable domain: SQTIHQWPATLVQPVGSPLSLECTVEGTSNPNLYWYRQAAGRGLQLLFYSVGIGQISSEVPQNLSASRPQDRQFILSSKKLLLSDSGFYLCAWGLQGARETQYFGPGTRLLVL.

Remarks on this clonotype: This clone may be a read error of a much larger clone one base away. The V and J genes are TRBV6-1 and TRBJ1-1; TRBD1 might be the D (6 bases). The germline gives CDR1 MNHNS, CDR2 SASEGT. CDR3 length: 14 residues. The V and J ends lost 7 bases and 0 bases respectively, with 12 bases between them. CDR3 sequence (DNA): TGTGCCAGCAAGGAACAGGGCCTGAACACTGAAGCTTTCTTT. Translating it yields CASKEQGLNTEAFF.